What follows are 24 T cell receptor beta chains derived from one specimen sequenced in a study of memory CD4+ T cells and cytomegalovirus serostatus. Clones were read by immunoSEQ multiplex PCR, and TCRdb kept only the in-frame ones, dropping some. Of roughly 86,000 clones detected, 80% appear once; the ten largest clones hold approximately 4%. The sort gate was single viable CD3+CD4+CD8-CD45RO+ cells for memory CD4+ T cells. Sequenced material: memory CD4+ T cells from blood. The origin of the receptors is an adult in good health and CMV-seropositive.

The chain has TRBV14 and TRBJ2-2; TRBD2 matches 12 bases. The V and J ends lost 0 bases and 4 bases, in that order; junction bases with no gene match: 6. The CDR3 is 18 residues long. Germline CDR1 reads SGHDN; CDR2 reads FVKESK. CDR3 nucleotide sequence: TGTGCCAGCAGCCAAGAGACTAGCGGGAGTTGGGGCACCGGGGAGCTGTTTTTT. Translation gives CASSQETSGSWGTGELFF.

This sequence joins TRBV28 and TRBJ2-3; perhaps D is TRBD1 or TRBD2 (5 bases each). CDR1 and CDR2 from the germline V gene are MDHEN and SYDVKM. Trimming removed 6 bases at V and 5 bases at J, with 15 bases between. This CDR3 comprises 14 residues. The CDR3 sequence: CASREGRVRDTQYF. The CDR3 region has the DNA TGTGCCAGCAGAGAGGGCAGGGTAAGAGATACGCAGTATTTT.

CDR3: CASSFGTSGYEQYF. The CDR3 DNA sequence: TGTGCCAGCAGTTTCGGGACTAGCGGCTACGAGCAGTACTTC. This sequence joins TRBV6-6 and TRBJ2-7, with TRBD2 matching 11 bases. Germline CDR1 MNHNY, CDR2 SVGAGI (reference sequence). The CDR3 spans 14 residues. The V gene end was trimmed by 4 bases and the J gene end by 3 bases; junction bases not matched to a gene: 2.

This sequence joins TRBV29-1 and TRBJ1-2, with TRBD1 identical over 7 bases. The V and J ends lost 7 bases and 2 bases, in that order; junction bases with no gene match: 7. Germline values: CDR1 SQVTM, CDR2 ANQGSEA. There are 13 residues in the CDR3. CDR3 nucleotides: TGCAGCGCCCCGACAGGGAACAACTATGGCTACACCTTC. Protein sequence: CSAPTGNNYGYTF.

The chain has TRBV7-3 and TRBJ2-3, with a weak D call TRBD1 (5 bases). Germline V gene data show CDR1 as SGHTA and CDR2 as FQGTGA. Trimming pared 5 bases from V and 1 base from J, leaving 13 bases between. The CDR3 is 15 amino acids. CDR3 protein: CASSPDSSRTDTQYF. CDR3 nucleotide sequence: TGTGCCAGCAGCCCAGACAGCTCTCGCACAGATACGCAGTATTTT.

The chain employs TRBV5-8 and TRBJ1-3; D possibly corresponds to TRBD1 (6 bases). This CDR3 spans 16 amino acids. Germline-derived CDR1 and CDR2 are SGHTS and YDEGEE. V dropped 4 bases and J dropped 0 bases, with 14 bases sitting between them. Here the CDR3 DNA reads TGTGCCAGCAGCAAATCGACAGGAGGCTCTGGAAACACCATATATTTT. This codes for CASSKSTGGSGNTIYF.

The rearrangement uses TRBV19 and TRBJ1-5; 10 bases match TRBD1. This CDR3 is 15 amino acids long. J gave up 5 bases and V 4 bases, and 5 bases lay outside the gene matches. Germline V CDR1 and CDR2: LNHDA, SQIVND (reference sequence). CDR3 nucleotides: TGTGCCAGTAGTACTCTGACAGGGGGCGATCAGCCCCAGCATTTT. Protein product: CASSTLTGGDQPQHF.

V gene TRBV28 combines with J gene TRBJ1-5; tentative D call: TRBD1 (5 bases). The germline V and J ends were trimmed by 6 bases and 6 bases, with 18 bases remaining between them. The CDR3 sequence is 15 residues long. From germline, CDR1 is MDHEN and CDR2 SYDVKM. The CDR3 protein is CASSTQGAGFQPQHF. The CDR3, as DNA: TGTGCCAGCAGCACCCAGGGCGCAGGTTTTCAGCCCCAGCATTTT. The full variable domain, with the rest looked up from reference TRBV28 and TRBJ1-5, is DVKVTQSSRYLVKRTGEKVFLECVQDMDHENMFWYRQDPGLGLRLIYFSYDVKMKEKGDIPEGYSVSREKKERFSLILESASTNQTSMYLCASSTQGAGFQPQHFGDGTRLSIL.

The chain is built from TRBV7-9 and TRBJ2-2; D tentatively fits TRBD1 or TRBD2 (5 bases each). The CDR3 extends over 15 amino acids. The V gene lost 5 bases and the J gene lost 2 bases, with 12 bases spanning the gap. The germline V gene encodes CDR1 SEHNR and CDR2 FQNEAQ (reference sequence). CDR3 in DNA: TGTGCCAGCAGCCTGAGGGGTAGTAACACCGGGGAGCTGTTTTTT. This translates into CASSLRGSNTGELFF.

This clone was observed once. The J gene is TRBJ2-1, the V gene TRBV5-5; 10 nucleotides agree with TRBD1. Per the germline V gene, CDR1 is SGHKS and CDR2 is YYEKEE (reference sequence). After removal of 4 bases from V and 5 bases from J, the junction contained 6 bases not matched to a gene. This CDR3 spans 15 amino acids. CDR3 coding DNA: TGTGCCAGCAGCGCAGGACAGGGGGTGGACAATGAGCAGTTCTTC. This translates into CASSAGQGVDNEQFF.

This clone was seen a handful of times. V usage is TRBV7-2 and J usage is TRBJ2-2; 9 nucleotides line up with TRBD2. Germline CDR1 and CDR2: SGHTA and FQGNSA. This CDR3 spans 15 amino acids. The V gene end was trimmed by 6 bases and the J gene end by 5 bases; junction bases not matched to a gene: 7. CDR3 DNA sequence: TGTGCCAGCAGTTCCCTAGCGGGAATTACCGGGGAGCTGTTTTTT. Protein product: CASSSLAGITGELFF. Together with reference TRBV7-2 and TRBJ2-2, the CDR3 gives the full variable domain: GAGVSQSPSNKVTEKGKDVELRCDPISGHTALYWYRQSLGQGLEFLIYFQGNSAPDKSGLPSDRFSAERTGGSVSTLTIQRTQQEDSAVYLCASSSLAGITGELFFGEGSRLTVL.

The rearrangement links TRBV9 to TRBJ2-7; 7 bases agree with TRBD2. CDR1 and CDR2 (germline): SGDLS, YYNGEE. The trim removed 4 bases at V and 5 bases at J, leaving 9 bases unmatched. CDR3 length equals 14 residues. The CDR3 sequence is CASSRGEGRHEQYF. Here the CDR3 DNA reads TGTGCCAGCAGCCGAGGGGAGGGCCGCCACGAGCAGTACTTC.

V and J are TRBV19 and TRBJ2-7; TRBD1 or TRBD2 may be the D gene (6 bases each). The germline V gene has CDR1 LNHDA and CDR2 SQIVND (reference sequence). The CDR3 spans 16 residues. Trimming took off 5 bases at V and 4 bases at J, with 21 bases between the two ends. This CDR3 reads CASSLDGRGGPYEQYF. The DNA of the CDR3 is TGTGCCAGTAGTCTGGACGGCAGGGGAGGACCTTACGAGCAGTACTTC.

V usage is TRBV19 and J usage is TRBJ1-4; D unclear. The CDR3 totals 14 residues. Germline CDR1 and CDR2: LNHDA and SQIVND (reference sequence). V was shortened by 7 bases and J by 4 bases, with 13 bases between the two germline ends. As DNA, the CDR3 is TGTGCCAGTACCGACTTCGGGGTTAATGAAAAACTGTTTTTT. This translates into CASTDFGVNEKLFF. The full variable domain, completed using reference TRBV19 and TRBJ1-4, is DGGITQSPKYLFRKEGQNVTLSCEQNLNHDAMYWYRQDPGQGLRLIYYSQIVNDFQKGDIAEGYSVSREKKESFPLTVTSAQKNPTAFYLCASTDFGVNEKLFFGSGTQLSVL.

This clone was seen only a few times. This chain connects TRBV5-4 to TRBJ2-3, with a tentative D call TRBD2 (6 bases). CDR3 length: 14 amino acids. Germline CDR1 is SGHNT and CDR2 is YYREEE (reference sequence). Trimming shortened V by 0 bases and J by 6 bases, and 11 bases separated the two germline ends. The DNA of the CDR3 is TGTGCCAGCAGCTTGGCACAGGCGGGGGATACGCAGTATTTT. Translation gives CASSLAQAGDTQYF. The complete variable domain, with remaining parts taken from reference TRBV5-4 and TRBJ2-3, reads ETGVTQSPTHLIKTRGQQVTLRCSSQSGHNTVSWYQQALGQGPQFIFQYYREEENGRGNFPPRFSGLQFPNYSSELNVNALELDDSALYLCASSLAQAGDTQYFGPGTRLTVL.

This chain links TRBV5-1 with TRBJ2-5, with D possibly matching TRBD2 (6 bases). Trimming cost V 2 bases and J 3 bases, with 11 bases left between them. Germline assignment: CDR1 SGHRS and CDR2 YFSETQ. This CDR3 spans 14 amino acids. The CDR3 region is CASSLLGGEETQYF. The CDR3 nucleotides read TGCGCCAGCAGCTTATTAGGCGGGGAAGAGACCCAGTACTTC.

This clone was picked up a small number of times. The chain has TRBV11-2 and TRBJ2-5, with D maybe TRBD1 (6 bases). Per the germline V gene, CDR1 is SGHAT and CDR2 is FQNNGV. This CDR3 comprises 13 residues. The V end was cut by 5 bases, the J end by 4 bases, with 11 bases between. Here the CDR3 DNA reads TGTGCCAGCAGCCGGGACATAAGAGAGACCCAGTACTTC. This sequence encodes CASSRDIRETQYF. The variable domain in full, with the rest retrieved from reference TRBV11-2 and TRBJ2-5, is EAGVAQSPRYKIIEKRQSVAFWCNPISGHATLYWYQQILGQGPKLLIQFQNNGVVDDSQLPKDRFSAERLKGVDSTLKIQPAKLEDSAVYLCASSRDIRETQYFGPGTRLLVL.

The count of this clone is one. This chain links TRBV29-1 with TRBJ1-4, with 8 bases lining up with TRBD1. Germline-derived CDR1 and CDR2 are SQVTM and ANQGSEA. V shed 4 bases and J 6 bases; nucleotides not matched to a gene: 7. The length of the CDR3 is 14 residues. CDR3 residues: CSVALTGEDEKLFF. DNA of the CDR3: TGCAGCGTTGCGCTGACAGGGGAGGATGAAAAACTGTTTTTT.

J is TRBJ2-7 and V is TRBV28; D is undetermined. In germline, CDR1 is MDHEN, CDR2 SYDVKM. This CDR3 has 14 residues. V was cut by 5 bases and J by 2 bases, with 13 bases left in between. The CDR3 DNA reads TGTGCCAGCAGTCCACACCAGGAGCCCTACGAGCAGTACTTC. Protein product: CASSPHQEPYEQYF.

This chain connects TRBV2 to TRBJ2-5; D is uncertain. The CDR3 runs to 14 residues. Per the germline V gene, CDR1 is SNHLY and CDR2 is FYNNEI. V was cut by 8 bases and J by 5 bases, with 18 bases left in between. The CDR3: CASARGRLGETQYF. DNA for the CDR3: TGTGCCAGCGCTCGAGGTCGACTGGGGGAGACCCAGTACTTC.

The chain has TRBV19 and TRBJ1-2; TRBD1 might be the D (5 bases). Looked up from germline, CDR1 is LNHDA and CDR2 is SQIVND (reference sequence). The V and J ends lost 3 bases and 2 bases respectively, with 13 bases between them. CDR3 length: 15 amino acids. The CDR3 bases are TGTGCCAGTAGTATTGGGTCGGGGCCGAACTATGGCTACACCTTC. This translates into CASSIGSGPNYGYTF.

In this sample, this clone turned up once. The chain carries TRBV21-1 and TRBJ1-2; the table's D call TRBD1 went unverified against the DNA. TRBV21-1 is a listed pseudogene. The CDR3 sequence is 14 residues long. For the CDR3, the DNA is TGTGCCAGCAGCGACAGGGGAAATAACTATGGCTACACCTTC. Translating gives CASSDRGNNYGYTF.

This sequence joins TRBV7-9 and TRBJ2-3; 16 nucleotides match TRBD2. Trimming at V came to 4 bases and at J to 4 bases, leaving 5 bases not matched to a gene. The CDR3 length is 17 residues. Germline loops: CDR1 SEHNR, CDR2 FQNEAQ (reference sequence). The CDR3 spells CASSSGTSGRVADTQYF. DNA of the CDR3: TGTGCCAGCAGCTCCGGGACTAGCGGGAGGGTGGCAGATACGCAGTATTTT.

The chain links TRBV7-6 to TRBJ2-2; TRBD2 aligns across 13 bases. CDR1 and CDR2 (germline): SGHVS, FNYEAQ. The CDR3 contains 16 residues. The V and J ends lost 6 bases and 3 bases, in that order; junction bases with no gene match: 4. DNA for the CDR3: TGTGCCAGCAGAAAAACTAGCGGGAGGGACACCGGGGAGCTGTTTTTT. As protein: CASRKTSGRDTGELFF.